This TCR beta chain was found in a study of T-cell reconstitution after alpha-beta-depleted transplantation in children. V shed 2 bases and J shed 6 bases, with 11 bases lying between them. Germline lookup yields CDR1 LGHNA and CDR2 YNFKEQ. CDR3 length: 15 amino acids. This clonotype was observed many times. The TCRbeta library was prepared with unique molecular identifiers. TCRdb reanalysed the PCR reads using MiXCR and keeps one entry per CDR3 protein. The profile shows fewer than 550,000 distinct CDR3 sequences, around 9.9% of them singletons. The TCR sequence derives from a human donor who donated a stem cell graft to a child with acute myeloid leukemia. The sample here was PBMCs from the stem cell graft donor, taken from the stem cell graft. This chain uses TRBV4-2 with TRBJ1-6; the D is unclear. The CDR3 DNA reads as TGTGCCAGCAGCCAAATTGTGTCAGCTAATTCACCCCTCCACTTT. This codes for CASSQIVSANSPLHF.